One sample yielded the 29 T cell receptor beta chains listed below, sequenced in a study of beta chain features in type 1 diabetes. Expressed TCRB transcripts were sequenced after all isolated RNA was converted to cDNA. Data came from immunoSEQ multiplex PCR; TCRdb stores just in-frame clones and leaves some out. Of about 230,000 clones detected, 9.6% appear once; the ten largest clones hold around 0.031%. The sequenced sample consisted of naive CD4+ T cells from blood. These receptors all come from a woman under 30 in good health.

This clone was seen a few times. Here the CDR3 reads CASSLGQGVRGSNQPQHF. CDR3 coding DNA: TGTGCCAGCAGCTTAGGACAGGGCGTACGGGGAAGCAATCAGCCCCAGCATTTT. The chain recombines TRBV7-9 with TRBJ1-5, with 7 nucleotides matching TRBD1. V was clipped by 1 base and J by 1 base; unmatched bases: 10. CDR1 is SEHNR and CDR2 is FQNEAQ in the germline V gene (reference sequence). This CDR3 contains 18 residues.

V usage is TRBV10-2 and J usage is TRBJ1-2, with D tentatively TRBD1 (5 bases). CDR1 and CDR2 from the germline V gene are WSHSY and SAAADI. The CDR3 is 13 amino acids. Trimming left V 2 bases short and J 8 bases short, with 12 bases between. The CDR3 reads CASSERGGRGYTF. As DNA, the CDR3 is TGCGCCAGCAGTGAGCGGGGGGGTCGAGGCTACACCTTC.

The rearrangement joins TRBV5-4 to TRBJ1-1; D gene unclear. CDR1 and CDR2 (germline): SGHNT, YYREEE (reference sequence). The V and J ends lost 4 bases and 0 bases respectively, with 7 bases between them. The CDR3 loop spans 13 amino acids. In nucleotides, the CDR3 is TGTGCCAGCAGCACCGGGGTGAACACTGAAGCTTTCTTT. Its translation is CASSTGVNTEAFF.

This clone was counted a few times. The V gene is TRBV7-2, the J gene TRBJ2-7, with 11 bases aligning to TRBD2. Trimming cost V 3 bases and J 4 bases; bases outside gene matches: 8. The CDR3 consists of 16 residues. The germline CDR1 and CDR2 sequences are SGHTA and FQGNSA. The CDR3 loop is CASSFPLAGGSYEQYF. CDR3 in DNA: TGTGCCAGCAGCTTCCCCCTAGCGGGGGGCTCATACGAGCAGTACTTC.

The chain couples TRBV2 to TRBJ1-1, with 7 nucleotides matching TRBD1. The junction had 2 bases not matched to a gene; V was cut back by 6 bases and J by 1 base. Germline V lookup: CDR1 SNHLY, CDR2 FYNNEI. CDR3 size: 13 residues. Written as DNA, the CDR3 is TGTGCCAGCAGGGGACAGAGGAACACTGAAGCTTTCTTT. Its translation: CASRGQRNTEAFF.

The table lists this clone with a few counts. The CDR3: CASSFKEHNTEAFF. The DNA of the CDR3 is TGCGCCAGCAGCTTCAAAGAGCATAACACTGAAGCTTTCTTT. The chain couples TRBV5-1 to TRBJ1-1; D not resolved. The germline CDR1 and CDR2 sequences are SGHRS and YFSETQ. The CDR3 totals 14 residues. The V and J ends lost 2 bases and 2 bases respectively, with 10 bases between them.

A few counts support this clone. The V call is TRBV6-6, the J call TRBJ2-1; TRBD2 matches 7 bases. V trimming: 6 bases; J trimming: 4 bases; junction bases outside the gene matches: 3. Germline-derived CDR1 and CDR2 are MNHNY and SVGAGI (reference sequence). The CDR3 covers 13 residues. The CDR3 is CASSEGLYNEQFF. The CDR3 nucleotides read TGTGCCAGCAGCGAGGGACTATACAATGAGCAGTTCTTC.

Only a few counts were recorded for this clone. CDR3 protein: CASRQTASYQPQHF. Written as DNA, the CDR3 is TGTGCCAGCAGACAGACAGCTTCCTATCAGCCCCAGCATTTT. The chain is built from TRBV6-1 and TRBJ1-5; D possibly corresponds to TRBD1 (5 bases). V lost 6 bases, J lost 5 bases, and 14 bases lay in between. This CDR3 is 14 amino acids long. The germline gives CDR1 MNHNS, CDR2 SASEGT.

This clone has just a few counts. In DNA, the CDR3 is TGTGCCTGCCCAGGACAGGGCGGTAACTATGGCTACACCTTC. It codes for CACPGQGGNYGYTF. The chain has TRBV30 and TRBJ1-2; the match to TRBD1 covers 8 bases. The CDR3 has 14 residues. J was trimmed by 1 base and V by 6 bases; bases with no gene match: 7. From germline, CDR1 is GTSNPN and CDR2 SVGIG (reference sequence).

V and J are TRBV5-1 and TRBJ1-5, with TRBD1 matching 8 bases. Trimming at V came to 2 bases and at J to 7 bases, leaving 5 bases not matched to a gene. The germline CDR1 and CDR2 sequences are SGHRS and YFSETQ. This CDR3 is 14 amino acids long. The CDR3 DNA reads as TGCGCCAGCAGCTTAGGACAGGGCGAACAGCCCCAGCATTTT. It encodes CASSLGQGEQPQHF. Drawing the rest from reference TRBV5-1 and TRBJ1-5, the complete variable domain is KAGVTQTPRYLIKTRGQQVTLSCSPISGHRSVSWYQQTPGQGLQFLFEYFSETQRNKGNFPGRFSGRQFSNSRSEMNVSTLELGDSALYLCASSLGQGEQPQHFGDGTRLSIL.

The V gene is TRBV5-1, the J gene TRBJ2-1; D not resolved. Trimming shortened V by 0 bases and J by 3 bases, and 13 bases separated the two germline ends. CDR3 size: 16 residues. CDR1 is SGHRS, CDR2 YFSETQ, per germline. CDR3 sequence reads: CASSLVTAADYNEQFF. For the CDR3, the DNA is TGCGCCAGCAGCTTGGTTACTGCGGCAGACTACAATGAGCAGTTCTTC.

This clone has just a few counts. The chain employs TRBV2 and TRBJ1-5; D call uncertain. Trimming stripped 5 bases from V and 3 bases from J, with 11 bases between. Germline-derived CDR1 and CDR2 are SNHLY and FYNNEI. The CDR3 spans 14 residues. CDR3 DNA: TGTGCCAGCAGTAGATCTGCGGACAATCAGCCCCAGCATTTT. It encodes CASSRSADNQPQHF.

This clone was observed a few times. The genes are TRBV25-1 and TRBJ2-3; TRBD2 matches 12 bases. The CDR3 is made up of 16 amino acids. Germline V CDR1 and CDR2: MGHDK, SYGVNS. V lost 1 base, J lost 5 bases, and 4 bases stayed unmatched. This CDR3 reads CASSESSGRARDTQYF. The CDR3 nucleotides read TGTGCCAGCAGTGAATCTAGCGGGAGGGCGAGAGATACGCAGTATTTT.

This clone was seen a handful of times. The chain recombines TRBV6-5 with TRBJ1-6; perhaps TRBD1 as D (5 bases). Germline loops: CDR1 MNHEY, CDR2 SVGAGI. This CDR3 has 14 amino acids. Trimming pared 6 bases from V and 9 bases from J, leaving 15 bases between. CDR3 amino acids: CASSQDRQGSPLHF. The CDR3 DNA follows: TGTGCCAGCAGCCAAGATAGGCAGGGTTCACCCCTCCACTTT.

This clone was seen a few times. CDR3 protein: CASSWGQGVNSPLHF. The CDR3 DNA follows: TGCGCCAGCAGCTGGGGACAGGGGGTCAATTCACCCCTCCACTTT. The chain carries TRBV5-1 and TRBJ1-6; 11 bases are a match to TRBD1. The CDR3 spans 15 residues. Germline V gene lookup returns CDR1 SGHRS and CDR2 YFSETQ. Trimming took 3 bases from V and 7 from J; bases not matched to a gene: 3.

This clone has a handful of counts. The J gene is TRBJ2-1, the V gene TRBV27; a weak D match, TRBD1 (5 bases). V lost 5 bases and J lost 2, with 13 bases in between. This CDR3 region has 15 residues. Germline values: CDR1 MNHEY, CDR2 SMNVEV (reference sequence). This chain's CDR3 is CASSLMTETYNEQFF. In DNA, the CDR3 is TGTGCCAGCAGTCTGATGACAGAAACCTACAATGAGCAGTTCTTC.

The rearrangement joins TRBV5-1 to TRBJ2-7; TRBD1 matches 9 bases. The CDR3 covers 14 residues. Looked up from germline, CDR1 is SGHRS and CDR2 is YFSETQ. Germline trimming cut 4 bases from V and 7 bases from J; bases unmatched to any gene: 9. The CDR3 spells CASSVGTGLLEQYF. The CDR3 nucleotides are TGCGCCAGCAGCGTCGGGACAGGGTTATTGGAGCAGTACTTC.

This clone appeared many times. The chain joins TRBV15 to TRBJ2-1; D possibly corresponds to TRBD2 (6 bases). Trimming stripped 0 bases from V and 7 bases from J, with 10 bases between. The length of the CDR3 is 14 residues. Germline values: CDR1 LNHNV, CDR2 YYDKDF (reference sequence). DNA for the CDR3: TGTGCCACCAGCAGAGAGGGGGGAAAGAATGAGCAGTTCTTC. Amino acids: CATSREGGKNEQFF.

In DNA, the CDR3 is TGTGCCAGCAGCTTAAGGGCTAGCGGCTCAGATACGCAGTATTTT. Translating gives CASSLRASGSDTQYF. V and J are TRBV7-3 and TRBJ2-3; 7 bases are shared with TRBD2. V lost 1 base to trimming and J lost 4 bases; unmatched junction nucleotides: 5. Germline values: CDR1 SGHTA, CDR2 FQGTGA. The CDR3 is 15 residues long.

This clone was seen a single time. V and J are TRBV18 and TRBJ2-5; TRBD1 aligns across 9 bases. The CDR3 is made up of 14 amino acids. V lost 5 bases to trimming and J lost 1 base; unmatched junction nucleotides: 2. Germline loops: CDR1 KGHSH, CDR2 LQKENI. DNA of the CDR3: TGTGCCAGCTCAGGGGGACAGGGCCAAGAGACCCAGTACTTC. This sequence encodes CASSGGQGQETQYF.

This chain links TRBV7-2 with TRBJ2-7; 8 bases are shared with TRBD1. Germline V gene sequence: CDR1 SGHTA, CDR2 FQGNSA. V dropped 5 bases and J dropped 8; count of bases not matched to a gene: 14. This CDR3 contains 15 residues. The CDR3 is CASSKGQGGQFKQYF. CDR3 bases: TGTGCCAGCAGCAAAGGACAGGGAGGACAGTTCAAGCAGTACTTC.

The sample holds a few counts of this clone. CDR3 residues: CSVEGRSRDRMGEQYF. The CDR3 bases are TGCAGCGTTGAAGGACGGTCCCGGGACAGGATGGGGGAGCAGTACTTC. The chain couples TRBV29-1 to TRBJ2-7, with 8 bases identical to TRBD1. CDR3 length: 16 amino acids. CDR1 is SQVTM, CDR2 ANQGSEA, per germline. The junction had 15 bases not matched to a gene; V was cut back by 1 base and J by 7 bases.

The CDR3 bases are TGTGCCAGCAGACGTCTGGCGGGAGGGGCCAAAAACATTCAGTACTTC. This codes for CASRRLAGGAKNIQYF. The rearrangement links TRBV11-2 to TRBJ2-4, with 9 bases identical to TRBD2. Germline V gives CDR1 SGHAT, CDR2 FQNNGV. V shed 6 bases, J shed 1 base, and the junction held 7 bases outside the gene matches. The CDR3 length is 16 residues.

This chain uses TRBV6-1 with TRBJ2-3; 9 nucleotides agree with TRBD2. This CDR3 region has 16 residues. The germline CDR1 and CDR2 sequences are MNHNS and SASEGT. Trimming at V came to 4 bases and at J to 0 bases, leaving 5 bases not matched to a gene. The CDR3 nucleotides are TGTGCCAGCAGTGTAGGCAGCGGGAGGAGCACAGATACGCAGTATTTT. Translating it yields CASSVGSGRSTDTQYF.

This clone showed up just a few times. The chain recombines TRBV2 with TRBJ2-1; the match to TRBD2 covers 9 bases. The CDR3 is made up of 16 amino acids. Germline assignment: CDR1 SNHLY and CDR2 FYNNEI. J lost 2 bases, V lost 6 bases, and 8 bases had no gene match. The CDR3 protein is CASRKLAGVAYNEQFF. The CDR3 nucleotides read TGTGCCAGCAGGAAGTTAGCGGGAGTGGCCTACAATGAGCAGTTCTTC.

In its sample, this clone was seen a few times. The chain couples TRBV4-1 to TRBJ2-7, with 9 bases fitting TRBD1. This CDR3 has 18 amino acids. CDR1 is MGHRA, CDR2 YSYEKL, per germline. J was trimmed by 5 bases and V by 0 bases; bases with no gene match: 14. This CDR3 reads CASSQEQPGTGNRDEQYF. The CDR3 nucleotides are TGCGCCAGCAGCCAAGAACAACCCGGGACAGGGAATAGGGACGAGCAGTACTTC.

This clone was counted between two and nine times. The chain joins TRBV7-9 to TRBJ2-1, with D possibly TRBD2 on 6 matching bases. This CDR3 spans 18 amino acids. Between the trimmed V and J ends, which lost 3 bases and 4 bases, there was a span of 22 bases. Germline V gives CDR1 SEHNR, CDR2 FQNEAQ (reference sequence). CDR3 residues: CASSLFSGNPREYNEQFF. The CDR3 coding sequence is TGTGCCAGCAGCTTGTTTAGCGGCAACCCTAGAGAATACAATGAGCAGTTCTTC.

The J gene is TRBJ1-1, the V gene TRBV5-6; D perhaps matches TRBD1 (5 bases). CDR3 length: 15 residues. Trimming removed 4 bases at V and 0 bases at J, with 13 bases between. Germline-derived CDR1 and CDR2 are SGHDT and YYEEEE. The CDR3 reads CASSPIGAMNTEAFF. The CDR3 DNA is TGTGCCAGCAGCCCCATAGGGGCTATGAACACTGAAGCTTTCTTT.

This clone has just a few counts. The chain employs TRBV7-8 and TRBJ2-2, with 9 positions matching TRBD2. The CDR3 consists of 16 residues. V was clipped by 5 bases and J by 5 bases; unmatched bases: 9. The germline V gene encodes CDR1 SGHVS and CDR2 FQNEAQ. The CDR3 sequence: CASSMLAGVRTGELFF. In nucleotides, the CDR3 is TGTGCCAGCAGCATGTTAGCGGGAGTGAGAACCGGGGAGCTGTTTTTT.